The 28 T cell receptor beta chains given below trace back to one sample, sequenced in a study of T cells in Graves' hyperthyroidism and ophthalmopathy. TCR beta CDR3 regions were amplified from RNA. With the HTBI primer set, the TCR CDR3 went through a first round of RT-PCR. One entry per CDR3 protein results from TCRdb running MiXCR on the multiplex PCR reads. The sample consists of about half a million distinct CDR3 sequences, about a fifth of them appearing once. The source material was blood. These receptor sequences come from a man aged 18 to 30 with Graves' hyperthyroidism.

The genes are TRBV4-1 and TRBJ1-1, with 8 bases that match TRBD1. Germline CDR1 and CDR2: MGHRA and YSYEKL. V dropped 4 bases and J dropped 3; count of bases not matched to a gene: 7. This CDR3 has 15 amino acids. The CDR3 coding sequence is TGCGCCAGCAGCCCAGGCCAGGGACAGGACACTGAAGCTTTCTTT. It is translated as CASSPGQGQDTEAFF.

This clonotype was observed many times. The CDR3 DNA reads TGTGCCAGCAGCCTCCGGGACAGGGGGCGCGCGGAGCAGTACTTC. This translates into CASSLRDRGRAEQYF. The J gene is TRBJ2-7, the V gene TRBV6-2 or TRBV6-3, with 12 bases matching TRBD1. Germline V gives CDR1 MNHEY, CDR2 SVGEGT. The CDR3 consists of 15 residues. The V and J ends lost 6 bases and 7 bases, in that order; junction bases with no gene match: 10.

The chain combines TRBV18 with TRBJ1-1, with D possibly being TRBD1 (5 bases). Germline V gives CDR1 KGHSH, CDR2 LQKENI. The ends were cut back, 6 bases at V and 1 base at J, with 15 bases in the middle. The CDR3 has 15 residues. CDR3 DNA sequence: TGTGCCAGCTCCCCGCGGGGGGTGCGGAACACTGAAGCTTTCTTT. Translation gives CASSPRGVRNTEAFF.

This CDR3 is CASSSRLAGGVTQYF. Written as DNA, the CDR3 is TGTGCCAGCAGCTCACGACTAGCGGGAGGGGTGACCCAGTACTTC. V usage is TRBV11-2 and J usage is TRBJ2-5, with TRBD2 matching 14 bases. The CDR3 has 15 amino acids. Germline CDR1 and CDR2: SGHAT and FQNNGV. The V segment lost 4 bases and the J segment 7 bases; nucleotides outside the gene matches: 5.

This clonotype was detected ten times or more. V usage is TRBV5-1 and J usage is TRBJ1-1; the D is unclear. From germline, CDR1 is SGHRS and CDR2 YFSETQ. V was clipped by 0 bases and J by 5 bases, with 11 bases between them. The CDR3 contains 14 residues. The chain's CDR3 is CASSLVRRRTEAFF. For the CDR3, the DNA is TGCGCCAGCAGCTTGGTTCGGAGGAGGACTGAAGCTTTCTTT.

This clonotype was counted ten times or more. The rearrangement joins TRBV7-9 to TRBJ2-5; D is perhaps TRBD2 (6 bases). The germline V gene encodes CDR1 SEHNR and CDR2 FQNEAQ (reference sequence). The CDR3 is 15 residues long. V lost 1 base to trimming and J lost 5 bases, with 14 bases between them. CDR3 nucleotides: TGTGCCAGCAGCTTAGGTCTAGCGCCGGGGGAGACCCAGTACTTC. Its protein is CASSLGLAPGETQYF.

This clonotype appeared a few times. The chain carries TRBV5-1 and TRBJ1-1; D remains unclear. This CDR3 comprises 16 residues. V lost 0 bases, J lost 1 base, and 13 bases lay in between. Germline V lookup: CDR1 SGHRS, CDR2 YFSETQ. The CDR3 sequence is CASSLASRTGNTEAFF. In nucleotides, the CDR3 is TGCGCCAGCAGCTTGGCGTCGCGGACGGGGAACACTGAAGCTTTCTTT.

This clonotype was picked up many times. The chain links TRBV4-2 to TRBJ1-2; D remains unclear. There are 15 residues in the CDR3. The V end was cut by 0 bases, the J end by 4 bases, with 12 bases between. The germline gives CDR1 LGHNA, CDR2 YNFKEQ. In DNA form, the CDR3 reads TGTGCCAGCAGCCAAGAGGGTCAGCAGACCTATGGCTACACCTTC. It yields the protein CASSQEGQQTYGYTF.

The CDR3 is CSASVGLAYEQYF. As DNA, the CDR3 is TGCAGTGCTAGTGTGGGGCTTGCTTACGAGCAGTACTTC. This chain links TRBV20-1 with TRBJ2-7; weak D call: TRBD1 (5 bases). The CDR3 has 13 residues. Germline values: CDR1 DFQATT, CDR2 SNEGSKA (reference sequence). V was shortened by 3 bases and J by 4 bases, with 13 bases between the two germline ends.

The V call is TRBV5-1, the J call TRBJ2-6, with 8 bases fitting TRBD1. CDR3 length equals 16 residues. Trimming removed 3 bases from V and 2 bases from J; junction bases left unmatched: 4. The germline V gene has CDR1 SGHRS and CDR2 YFSETQ. As DNA, the CDR3 is TGCGCCAGCAGCTCGTGGACAGGGACTGGGGCCAACGTCCTGACTTTC. The encoded protein is CASSSWTGTGANVLTF.

This clonotype was picked up many times. The J gene is TRBJ1-3, the V gene TRBV4-1, with D maybe TRBD1 (6 bases). The length of the CDR3 is 17 residues. V was trimmed by 3 bases and J by 1 base, leaving 16 bases between them. CDR1 is MGHRA, CDR2 YSYEKL, per germline. As DNA, the CDR3 is TGCGCCAGCAGCCAGCTTCCGGGACACCAATCTGGAAACACCATATATTTT. This encodes CASSQLPGHQSGNTIYF.

This clonotype was picked up many times. The chain couples TRBV6-1 to TRBJ1-5, with D possibly being TRBD1 (5 bases). The CDR3 runs to 14 residues. Germline CDR1 and CDR2: MNHNS and SASEGT. Trimming left V 3 bases short and J 5 bases short, with 11 bases between. The CDR3 loop is CASSDEGVHQPQHF. The DNA of the CDR3 is TGTGCCAGCAGTGATGAAGGGGTTCATCAGCCCCAGCATTTT.

As to this clonotype: This may be a read error, as it is one base from a much larger clone. V usage is TRBV27 and J usage is TRBJ1-5; the D gene is possibly TRBD1 (5 bases). Germline lookup yields CDR1 MNHEY and CDR2 SMNVEV (reference sequence). The CDR3 extends over 14 amino acids. As DNA, the CDR3 is TGTGCCAGCAGTTTACGGGGGATGGGGCAGCCCCAGCAGTTT. It encodes CASSLRGMGQPQQF.

The sample holds many counts of this clonotype. This chain uses TRBV28 with TRBJ1-1; D may be TRBD1 (5 bases). The germline V gene has CDR1 MDHEN and CDR2 SYDVKM. V lost 8 bases and J lost 6, with 13 bases in between. CDR3 size: 12 residues. The DNA of the CDR3 is TGTGCCAGCTCCTGGGACCGCGCTGAAGCTTTCTTT. Translated: CASSWDRAEAFF.

This clonotype occurred many times. The chain employs TRBV7-2 and TRBJ2-7, with TRBD2 identical over 8 bases. Germline V gene sequence: CDR1 SGHTA, CDR2 FQGNSA. Trimming cost V 3 bases and J 0 bases; bases outside gene matches: 4. This CDR3 has 15 residues. This CDR3 is CASSFGGASSYEQYF. The CDR3 region has the DNA TGTGCCAGCAGCTTCGGGGGGGCCAGCTCCTACGAGCAGTACTTC.

The table lists this clonotype with a few counts. V is TRBV19 and J is TRBJ2-7; 7 bases map to TRBD1. CDR1 is LNHDA and CDR2 is SQIVND in the germline V gene (reference sequence). With V trimmed by 5 bases and J by 3 bases, 13 bases remained unmatched. The CDR3 sequence is 16 residues long. CDR3: CASSASGQQLFYEQYF. As DNA, the CDR3 is TGTGCCAGTAGTGCCTCGGGACAGCAACTCTTCTACGAGCAGTACTTC. Using reference TRBV19 and TRBJ2-7 for the parts outside the CDR3, the full variable domain is DGGITQSPKYLFRKEGQNVTLSCEQNLNHDAMYWYRQDPGQGLRLIYYSQIVNDFQKGDIAEGYSVSREKKESFPLTVTSAQKNPTAFYLCASSASGQQLFYEQYFGPGTRLTVT.

At least ten counts were recorded for this clonotype. V usage is TRBV7-6 and J usage is TRBJ1-5; D possibly corresponds to TRBD1 (5 bases). Germline loops: CDR1 SGHVS, CDR2 FNYEAQ. V lost 3 bases and J lost 5, with 8 bases in between. CDR3 length: 13 amino acids. CDR3 sequence reads: CASSLTAYQPQHF. DNA of the CDR3: TGTGCCAGCAGCTTGACAGCCTATCAGCCCCAGCATTTT.

V usage is TRBV6-5 and J usage is TRBJ1-2, with 7 bases identical to TRBD1. V dropped 0 bases and J dropped 6; count of bases not matched to a gene: 4. The CDR3 length is 14 residues. The V gene's germline CDR1 is MNHEY and CDR2 SVGAGI. As DNA, the CDR3 is TGTGCCAGCAGTTACTCGGGCGACAGGGATGGCTACACCTTC. It yields the protein CASSYSGDRDGYTF.

This clonotype was seen at least ten times. The J gene is TRBJ2-7, the V gene TRBV6-1; 7 bases align to TRBD2. The CDR3 length is 15 residues. With 5 bases clipped from V and 3 bases from J, the junction kept 10 bases outside the gene matches. Per germline, CDR1 MNHNS and CDR2 SASEGT. CDR3 DNA sequence: TGTGCCAGCAGTCAACTTGGGGGGGAGGGCTACGAGCAGTACTTC. This sequence encodes CASSQLGGEGYEQYF.

This clonotype was seen ten or more times. V gene TRBV24-1 combines with J gene TRBJ2-6; 9 bases map to TRBD1. With V trimmed by 4 bases and J by 1 base, 4 bases remained unmatched. The CDR3 spans 17 residues. In germline, CDR1 is KGHDR, CDR2 SFDVKD. The CDR3: CATSEPGTGSGANVLTF. The DNA of the CDR3 is TGTGCCACCAGTGAGCCCGGGACAGGGTCTGGGGCCAACGTCCTGACTTTC.

This clonotype was observed many times. This chain connects TRBV5-6 to TRBJ1-2; perhaps TRBD1 as D (6 bases). V was cut by 4 bases and J by 0 bases, with 19 bases left in between. The CDR3 totals 17 residues. The germline V gene encodes CDR1 SGHDT and CDR2 YYEEEE. CDR3 in DNA: TGTGCCAGCAGCGCGATTAAAATAGACAGGCCTAACTATGGCTACACCTTC. Translated: CASSAIKIDRPNYGYTF.

Remarks on this clonotype: The junction differs from germline at one of its ends, possibly a read error. The chain couples TRBV11-2 to TRBJ1-3; D gene uncertain. Germline V lookup: CDR1 SGHAT, CDR2 FQNNGV. CDR3 size: 16 residues. CDR3 loop: CASSLMARTSGNTICF. The DNA of the CDR3 is TGTGCCAGCAGCTTAATGGCCCGGACCTCTGGAAACACCATATGTTTT.

The chain couples TRBV27 to TRBJ2-3; TRBD2 might be the D (6 bases). The CDR3 is 14 residues long. From germline, CDR1 is MNHEY and CDR2 SMNVEV (reference sequence). V was cut by 2 bases and J by 14 bases, with 20 bases left in between. The CDR3 sequence: CASSLHPGTQPWYF. The DNA for the CDR3 is TGTGCCAGCAGTTTACACCCCGGGACTCAGCCTTGGTATTTT.

This clonotype appeared many times. DNA for the CDR3: TGTGCCAGCAGTGCTGGCACAGGGCTAGGGGCCAACGTCCTGACTTTC. Its protein is CASSAGTGLGANVLTF. The gene calls are TRBV6-1 and TRBJ2-6, with a possible D match to TRBD1 (6 bases). V gave up 4 bases and J gave up 4 bases, with 14 bases separating them. Germline CDR1 MNHNS, CDR2 SASEGT. The CDR3 has 16 amino acids.

This sequence joins TRBV12-3 or TRBV12-4 and TRBJ2-2; 13 nucleotides match TRBD2. Trimming cost V 5 bases and J 9 bases; bases outside gene matches: 9. There are 16 residues in the CDR3. CDR3 nucleotides: TGTGCCAGCAGTGACCGTGGGACTAGCGGGAACAGGGAGCTGTTTTTT. It codes for CASSDRGTSGNRELFF.

This clonotype came up a few times. The chain employs TRBV5-1 and TRBJ2-2, with 9 bases fitting TRBD1. This CDR3 has 15 residues. Germline CDR1 SGHRS, CDR2 YFSETQ. V lost 1 base, J lost 6 bases, and 4 bases stayed unmatched. CDR3 sequence (DNA): TGCGCCAGCAGCTTGAAGGGACAGGGATCCGGGGAGCTGTTTTTT. Translated, it gives CASSLKGQGSGELFF.

Only a few counts were recorded for this clonotype. The V and J genes are TRBV29-1 and TRBJ1-1, with a possible D match to TRBD1 (5 bases). Germline CDR1 is SQVTM and CDR2 is ANQGSEA. The V and J ends lost 0 bases and 6 bases respectively, with 11 bases between them. The CDR3 runs 13 residues. The CDR3: CSVEDWTIPEAFF. The CDR3 bases are TGCAGCGTTGAAGATTGGACAATCCCTGAAGCTTTCTTT.

The V and J genes are TRBV10-3 and TRBJ1-2, with unresolved D. This CDR3 has 12 residues. The germline gives CDR1 ENHRY, CDR2 SYGVKD. Trimming stripped 8 bases from V and 4 bases from J, with 11 bases between. The CDR3 coding sequence is TGTGCCATCCGTCGCCCCCTCTATGGCTACACCTTC. It yields the protein CAIRRPLYGYTF.